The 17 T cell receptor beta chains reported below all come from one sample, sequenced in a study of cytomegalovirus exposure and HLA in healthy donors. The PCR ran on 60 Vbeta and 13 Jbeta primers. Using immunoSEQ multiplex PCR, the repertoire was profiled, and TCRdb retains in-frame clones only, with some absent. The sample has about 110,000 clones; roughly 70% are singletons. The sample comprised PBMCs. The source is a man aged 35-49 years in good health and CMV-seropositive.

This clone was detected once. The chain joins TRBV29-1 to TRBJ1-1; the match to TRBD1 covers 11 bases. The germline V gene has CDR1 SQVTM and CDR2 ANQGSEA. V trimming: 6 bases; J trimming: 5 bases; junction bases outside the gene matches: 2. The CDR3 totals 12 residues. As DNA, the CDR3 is TGCAGCGTGGACAGGGGGCTGACTGAAGCTTTCTTT. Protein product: CSVDRGLTEAFF.

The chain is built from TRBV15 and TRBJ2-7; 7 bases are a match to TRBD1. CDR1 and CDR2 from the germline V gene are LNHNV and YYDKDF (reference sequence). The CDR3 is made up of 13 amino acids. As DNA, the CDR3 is TGTGCAACCGGGACAGACAACTCCTACGAGCAGTACTTC. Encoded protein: CATGTDNSYEQYF.

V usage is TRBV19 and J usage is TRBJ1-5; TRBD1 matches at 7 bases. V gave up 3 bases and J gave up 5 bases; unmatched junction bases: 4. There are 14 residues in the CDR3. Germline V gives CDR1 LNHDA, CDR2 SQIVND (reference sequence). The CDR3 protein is CASSIGTADQPQHF. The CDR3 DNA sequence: TGTGCCAGTAGTATCGGGACAGCAGATCAGCCCCAGCATTTT.

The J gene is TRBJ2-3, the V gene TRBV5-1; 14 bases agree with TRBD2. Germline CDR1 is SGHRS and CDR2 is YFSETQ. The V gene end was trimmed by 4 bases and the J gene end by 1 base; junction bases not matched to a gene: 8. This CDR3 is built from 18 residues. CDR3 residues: CASSPGTSGRTGTDTQYF. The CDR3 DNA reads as TGCGCCAGCAGCCCCGGGACTAGCGGGAGAACCGGCACAGATACGCAGTATTTT. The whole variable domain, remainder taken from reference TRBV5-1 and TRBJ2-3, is KAGVTQTPRYLIKTRGQQVTLSCSPISGHRSVSWYQQTPGQGLQFLFEYFSETQRNKGNFPGRFSGRQFSNSRSEMNVSTLELGDSALYLCASSPGTSGRTGTDTQYFGPGTRLTVL.

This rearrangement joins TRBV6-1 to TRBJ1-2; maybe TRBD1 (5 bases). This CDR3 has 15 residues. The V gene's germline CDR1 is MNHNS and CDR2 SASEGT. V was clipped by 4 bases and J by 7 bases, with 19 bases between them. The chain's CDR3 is CASSARGVEVGGYTF. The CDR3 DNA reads TGTGCCAGCAGTGCCCGGGGGGTTGAAGTCGGTGGCTACACCTTC.

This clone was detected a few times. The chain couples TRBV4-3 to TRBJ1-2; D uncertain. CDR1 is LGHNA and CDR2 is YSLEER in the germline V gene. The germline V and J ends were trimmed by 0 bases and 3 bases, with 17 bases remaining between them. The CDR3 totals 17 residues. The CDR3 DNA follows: TGCGCCAGCAGCCAAGATAGGAACAGAGCTGTGGACTATGGCTACACCTTC. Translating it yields CASSQDRNRAVDYGYTF.

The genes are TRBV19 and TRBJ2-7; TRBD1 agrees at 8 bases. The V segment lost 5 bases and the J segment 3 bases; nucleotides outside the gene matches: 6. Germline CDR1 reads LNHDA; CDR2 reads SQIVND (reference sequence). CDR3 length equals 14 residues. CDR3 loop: CASSPQGADYEQYF. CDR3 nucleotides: TGTGCCAGTAGTCCCCAGGGGGCCGACTACGAGCAGTACTTC.

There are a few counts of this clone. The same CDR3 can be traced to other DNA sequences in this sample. The CDR3 DNA sequence: TGCGCCAGCAGCCAAGGTGAAGAGAACTATGGCTACACCTTC. Translated: CASSQGEENYGYTF. The rearrangement uses TRBV4-3 and TRBJ1-2; D gene ambiguous. Trimming shortened V by 1 base and J by 2 bases, and 8 bases separated the two germline ends. CDR1 LGHNA and CDR2 YSLEER come from the germline V gene. The CDR3 is made up of 14 amino acids.

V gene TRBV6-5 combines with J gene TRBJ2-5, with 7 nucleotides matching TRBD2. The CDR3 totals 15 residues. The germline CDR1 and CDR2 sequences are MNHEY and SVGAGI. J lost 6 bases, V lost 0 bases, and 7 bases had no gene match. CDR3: CASSYSSGAGKTQYF. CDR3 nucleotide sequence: TGTGCCAGCAGTTACTCGAGCGGGGCGGGAAAGACCCAGTACTTC.

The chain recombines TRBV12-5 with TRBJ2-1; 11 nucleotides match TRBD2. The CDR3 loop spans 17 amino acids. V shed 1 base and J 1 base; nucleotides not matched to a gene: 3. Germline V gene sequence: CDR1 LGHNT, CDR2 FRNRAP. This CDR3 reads CASGLELAGASYNEQFF. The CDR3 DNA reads TGTGCTAGTGGTTTGGAACTAGCGGGAGCTTCCTACAATGAGCAGTTCTTC.

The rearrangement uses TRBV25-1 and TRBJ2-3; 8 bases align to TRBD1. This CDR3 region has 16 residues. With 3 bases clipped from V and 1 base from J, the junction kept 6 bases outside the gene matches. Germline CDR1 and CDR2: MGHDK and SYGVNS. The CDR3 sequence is CASSEHPGQGTDTQYF. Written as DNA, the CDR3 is TGTGCCAGCAGTGAGCACCCGGGACAGGGCACAGATACGCAGTATTTT.

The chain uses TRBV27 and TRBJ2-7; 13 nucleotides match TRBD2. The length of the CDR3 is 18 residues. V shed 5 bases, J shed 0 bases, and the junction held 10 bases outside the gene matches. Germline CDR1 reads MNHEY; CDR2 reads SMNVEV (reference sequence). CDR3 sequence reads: CASSRSGTSGASSYEQYV. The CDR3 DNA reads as TGTGCCAGCAGTAGATCAGGGACTAGCGGGGCTAGCTCCTACGAGCAGTACGTC.

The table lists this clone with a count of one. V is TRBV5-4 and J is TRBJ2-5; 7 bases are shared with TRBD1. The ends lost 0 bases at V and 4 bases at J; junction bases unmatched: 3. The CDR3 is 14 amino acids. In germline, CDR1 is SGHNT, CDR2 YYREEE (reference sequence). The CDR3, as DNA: TGTGCCAGCAGCTTGGATGCAGGGGGAGAGACCCAGTACTTC. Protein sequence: CASSLDAGGETQYF.

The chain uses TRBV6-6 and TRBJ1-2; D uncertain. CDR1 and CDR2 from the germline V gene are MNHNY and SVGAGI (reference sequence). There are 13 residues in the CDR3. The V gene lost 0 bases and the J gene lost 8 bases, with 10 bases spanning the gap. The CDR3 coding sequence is TGTGCCAGCAGTTACTCTGGCGGTCCGGGCTACACCTTC. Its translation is CASSYSGGPGYTF.

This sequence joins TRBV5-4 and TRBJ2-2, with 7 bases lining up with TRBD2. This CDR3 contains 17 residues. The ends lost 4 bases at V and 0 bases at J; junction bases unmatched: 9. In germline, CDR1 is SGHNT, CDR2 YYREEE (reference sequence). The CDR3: CASSAPYGGTNTGELFF. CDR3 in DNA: TGTGCCAGCAGCGCACCCTACGGGGGGACGAACACCGGGGAGCTGTTTTTT.

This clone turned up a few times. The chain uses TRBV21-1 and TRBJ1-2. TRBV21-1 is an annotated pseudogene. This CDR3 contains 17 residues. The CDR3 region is CASITTVEGHCNYGYTF. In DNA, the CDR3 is TGTGCCAGCATCACGACGGTGGAGGGGCATTGCAACTATGGCTACACCTTC.

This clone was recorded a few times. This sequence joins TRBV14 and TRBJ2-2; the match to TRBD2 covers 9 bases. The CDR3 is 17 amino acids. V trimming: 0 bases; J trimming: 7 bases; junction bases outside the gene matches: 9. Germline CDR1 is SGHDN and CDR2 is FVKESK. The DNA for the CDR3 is TGTGCCAGCAGCCAAGAAGTTCGGCTAGCGGGAAGCGGGGAGCTGTTTTTT. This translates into CASSQEVRLAGSGELFF.